One sample yielded the 5 T cell receptor beta chains listed below, sequenced in a study of blood T cells in healthy people across ages. A second PCR of roughly 7 to 11 cycles used a sample-barcoded 5' primer and a J-beta primer mix. TCRdb recomputed calls from the 5' RACE reads with MiXCR, one row per CDR3 protein. The sample consists of around 1.5 million distinct CDR3 sequences, roughly 30% of them appearing once. Sequencing was done on a sample of blood. These receptors came from a woman younger than 45 in good health.

This clonotype came up a few times. The chain uses TRBV7-9 and TRBJ2-1; D is ambiguous. CDR3 length: 13 residues. Germline V gene sequence: CDR1 SEHNR, CDR2 FQNEAQ (reference sequence). V dropped 5 bases and J dropped 5 bases, with 10 bases sitting between them. The CDR3 protein is CASSRPLDNEQFF. CDR3 bases: TGTGCCAGCAGCCGGCCCCTGGACAATGAGCAGTTCTTC.

This clonotype has more than one count but fewer than ten. This sequence joins TRBV2 and TRBJ2-1; 7 bases are a match to TRBD1. Germline V gene sequence: CDR1 SNHLY, CDR2 FYNNEI. The CDR3 runs to 16 residues. The ends lost 4 bases at V and 5 bases at J; junction bases unmatched: 11. CDR3 residues: CASSGTGTEHHNEQFF. The CDR3 DNA reads TGTGCCAGCAGTGGTACCGGGACAGAACACCACAATGAGCAGTTCTTC.

The sample holds a few counts of this clonotype. This chain connects TRBV5-1 to TRBJ2-3; possible D gene TRBD1, 6 bases. The CDR3 consists of 15 residues. Germline CDR1 and CDR2: SGHRS and YFSETQ. V gave up 4 bases and J gave up 0 bases, with 12 bases separating them. CDR3 sequence reads: CASSVGGQSTDTQYF. DNA of the CDR3: TGCGCCAGCAGCGTAGGAGGACAGAGCACAGATACGCAGTATTTT.

This clonotype was found many times. This sequence joins TRBV7-3 and TRBJ2-7; TRBD1 is a possible D gene (6 bases). Trimming left V 0 bases short and J 2 bases short, with 11 bases between. The germline V gene has CDR1 SGHTA and CDR2 FQGTGA. CDR3 length: 15 residues. The CDR3 protein is CASSLTGTPPYEQYF. CDR3 coding DNA: TGTGCCAGCAGCTTAACGGGGACACCTCCCTACGAGCAGTACTTC.

This clonotype was picked up many times. The chain links TRBV7-9 to TRBJ2-1, with D uncertain. The CDR3 is 13 residues long. V was trimmed by 4 bases and J by 4 bases, leaving 8 bases between them. Germline CDR1 is SEHNR and CDR2 is FQNEAQ (reference sequence). The CDR3: CASSSTVYNEQFF. The CDR3 DNA is TGTGCCAGCAGCTCGACTGTGTACAATGAGCAGTTCTTC.